Here is one T cell receptor beta chain with its context. Its antigen is as yet unknown. Using immunoSEQ multiplex PCR, the repertoire was profiled, and TCRdb retains in-frame clones only, with some absent. This table has tens of thousands of clones, approximately 87% appearing once. These data belong to a study of glioma-infiltrating T cells after dendritic cell vaccination. Points from the study as a whole: Only a small number of patients had complete blood and tumor samples.

Documented time point: after dendritic cell vaccination, including at tumor progression/relapse. The germline V and J ends were trimmed by 0 bases and 3 bases, with 9 bases remaining between them. Germline V gene lookup returns CDR1 SGHRS and CDR2 YFSETQ. The CDR3 runs 14 residues. The rearrangement joins TRBV5-1 to TRBJ2-5, with D possibly TRBD1 on 5 matching bases. Sample: blood, taken after dendritic cell vaccination. The source of this sequence is a human donor with glioblastoma. The CDR3 coding sequence is TGCGCCAGCAGCTTGGGGCAGGGAAAAGAGACCCAGTACTTC. This translates into CASSLGQGKETQYF.